The 27 T cell receptor beta chains given below trace back to one sample, sequenced in a study of regulatory T cells in long-lasting Graves disease. Stated time point: newly diagnosed GD, antithyroid drugs for less than 3 months. From PBMCs, RNA was extracted and then used to make the TCR library. Both iRepertoire HTBI primers and Arm-PCR of CDR3 regions were used to build the TCR beta libraries. One entry per CDR3 protein results from TCRdb running MiXCR on the multiplex PCR reads. The sample consists of a few hundred thousand distinct CDR3 sequences, 20% to 25% of them appearing once. The specimen was peripheral blood mononuclear cells (PBMCs), collected at new diagnosis, from a patient treated with antithyroid drugs. The source of these receptors is a female donor with Graves disease.

J is TRBJ2-3 and V is TRBV7-2, with D possibly being TRBD2 (5 bases). The CDR3 contains 13 residues. In germline, CDR1 is SGHTA, CDR2 FQGNSA. Trimming removed 3 bases from V and 5 bases from J, with 9 bases in between. The DNA for the CDR3 is TGTGCCAGCAGCTTGGTGGGAGTAGATACGCAGTATTTT. As protein: CASSLVGVDTQYF. The variable domain in full, completed from reference TRBV7-2 and TRBJ2-3, reads GAGVSQSPSNKVTEKGKDVELRCDPISGHTALYWYRQSLGQGLEFLIYFQGNSAPDKSGLPSDRFSAERTGGSVSTLTIQRTQQEDSAVYLCASSLVGVDTQYFGPGTRLTVL.

The CDR3 spells CASRTGTKDTF. CDR3 coding DNA: TGTGCCAGCAGAACGGGGACGAAGGACACCTTC. V usage is TRBV25-1 and J usage is TRBJ1-2, with D possibly being TRBD1 (5 bases). This CDR3 comprises 11 residues. Germline-derived CDR1 and CDR2 are MGHDK and SYGVNS. V was cut by 6 bases and J by 12 bases, with 14 bases left in between.

This clonotype was detected ten times or more. J is TRBJ2-5 and V is TRBV28; 9 bases fit TRBD2. J gave up 4 bases and V 4 bases, and 13 bases lay outside the gene matches. From germline, CDR1 is MDHEN and CDR2 SYDVKM. The CDR3 has 17 residues. The CDR3 here is CASSSKGRGGRLETQYF. The CDR3 bases are TGTGCCAGCAGTTCAAAGGGGCGGGGGGGCCGTCTAGAGACCCAGTACTTC.

At least ten counts were recorded for this clonotype. The genes are TRBV20-1 and TRBJ2-1, with 11 bases lining up with TRBD2. This CDR3 is built from 16 residues. J lost 0 bases, V lost 3 bases, and 4 bases had no gene match. Germline CDR1 and CDR2: DFQATT and SNEGSKA (reference sequence). The CDR3 DNA reads TGCAGTGCTAGTGGGACTAGCGGATTCTCCTACAATGAGCAGTTCTTC. Its translation: CSASGTSGFSYNEQFF.

This clonotype was counted at least ten times. The chain carries TRBV7-9 and TRBJ2-7; no firm D call. Germline V gene lookup returns CDR1 SEHNR and CDR2 FQNEAQ (reference sequence). This CDR3 has 13 amino acids. V lost 5 bases, J lost 3 bases, and 11 bases lay in between. DNA for the CDR3: TGTGCCAGCAGCCTGGACGGAATCTACGAGCAGTACTTC. This encodes CASSLDGIYEQYF.

This clonotype showed up many times. Germline is not matched at one junction end, which may reflect a read error. This rearrangement joins TRBV2 to TRBJ2-3; tentatively, D is TRBD1 (5 bases). Germline loops: CDR1 SNHLY, CDR2 FYNNEI. CDR3 length: 13 amino acids. This CDR3 is CASSDGRADTQYF. The CDR3 DNA reads as TGTGCCAGCAGTGACGGCAGGGCAGACACGCAGTATTTT.

This clonotype came up many times. The chain combines TRBV2 with TRBJ2-1, with 13 bases aligning to TRBD2. There are 15 residues in the CDR3. V shed 6 bases and J 2 bases; nucleotides not matched to a gene: 1. Germline lookup yields CDR1 SNHLY and CDR2 FYNNEI. The CDR3 sequence is CASRGTSGAYNEQFF. The CDR3 region has the DNA TGTGCCAGCAGGGGGACTAGCGGGGCCTACAATGAGCAGTTCTTC.

This clonotype was recorded at least ten times. The genes are TRBV3-1 and TRBJ2-2; 9 bases are a match to TRBD2. CDR1 is LGHDT and CDR2 is YNNKEL in the germline V gene (reference sequence). CDR3 length: 14 amino acids. J lost 5 bases, V lost 5 bases, and 3 bases had no gene match. CDR3 coding DNA: TGTGCCAGCAGCGGCGGGAGGGCGACCGGGGAGCTGTTTTTT. This gives the protein CASSGGRATGELFF.

This clonotype has at least ten counts. J is TRBJ2-1 and V is TRBV3-1, with D maybe TRBD2 (6 bases). V was pared by 4 bases and J by 9 bases, with 13 bases between. This CDR3 is built from 13 residues. Germline CDR1 LGHDT, CDR2 YNNKEL (reference sequence). The CDR3 is CASSRGAASEQFF. DNA of the CDR3: TGTGCCAGCAGCCGCGGGGCAGCGAGTGAGCAGTTCTTC.

This clonotype has just a few counts. A read error may be the cause here, since a much bigger clone is one base away. No conserved phenylalanine or tryptophan ends this CDR3, so it is likely a read error. The J gene is TRBJ2-3, the V gene TRBV5-5, with TRBD2 matching over 13 bases. Per the germline V gene, CDR1 is SGHKS and CDR2 is YYEKEE (reference sequence). The CDR3 covers 15 residues. The junction had 4 bases not matched to a gene; V was cut back by 4 bases and J by 5 bases. CDR3 sequence (DNA): TGTGCCAGCAGCGCAACTAGCGGGGGGGGAGATACGCAGTATTCT. It translates to CASSATSGGGDTQYS.

This chain connects TRBV4-1 to TRBJ1-1, with unresolved D. The CDR3 is 14 residues long. V shed 1 base and J shed 6 bases, with 12 bases lying between them. CDR1 and CDR2 (germline): MGHRA, YSYEKL. The CDR3 region is CASSQGVGRSEAFF. The CDR3 coding sequence is TGCGCCAGCAGCCAAGGAGTCGGTAGGTCTGAAGCTTTCTTT.

The chain combines TRBV25-1 with TRBJ1-1, with 8 nucleotides matching TRBD1. V was clipped by 4 bases and J by 1 base; unmatched bases: 5. Germline assignment: CDR1 MGHDK and CDR2 SYGVNS. This CDR3 contains 15 residues. The CDR3 nucleotides are TGTGCCAGCAGTGGCCAGGGGGCGGGGAACACTGAAGCTTTCTTT. Translating gives CASSGQGAGNTEAFF.

Ten or more counts support this clonotype. The V and J genes are TRBV28 and TRBJ2-3; 12 nucleotides align to TRBD2. The CDR3 covers 15 residues. J gave up 4 bases and V 9 bases, and 8 bases lay outside the gene matches. Germline V gives CDR1 MDHEN, CDR2 SYDVKM. This chain's CDR3 is CASRETSGGADTQYF. The CDR3 DNA is TGTGCCAGTCGGGAGACTAGCGGGGGCGCAGATACGCAGTATTTT.

This clonotype came up many times. The chain recombines TRBV2 with TRBJ2-1; possibly TRBD2 for D (5 bases). Germline V gene data show CDR1 as SNHLY and CDR2 as FYNNEI. This CDR3 is 13 amino acids long. V gave up 4 bases and J gave up 5 bases, with 9 bases separating them. The DNA for the CDR3 is TGTGCCAGCAGTGGAGGACTGAACAATGAGCAGTTCTTC. This codes for CASSGGLNNEQFF.

J is TRBJ2-1 and V is TRBV5-4, with D perhaps matching TRBD2 (6 bases). The CDR3 spans 14 residues. Germline V gives CDR1 SGHNT, CDR2 YYREEE (reference sequence). The V end lost 5 bases, the J end lost 5 bases, and 14 bases lay between the germline ends. The CDR3 sequence: CASSMLWGDNEQFF. The CDR3 DNA follows: TGTGCCAGCAGTATGTTATGGGGGGACAATGAGCAGTTCTTC.

V is TRBV2 and J is TRBJ1-2; D not certain. There are 16 residues in the CDR3. The V gene's germline CDR1 is SNHLY and CDR2 FYNNEI. The germline V and J ends were trimmed by 4 bases and 7 bases, with 22 bases remaining between them. This CDR3 reads CASSAEGILTMSGYTF. The CDR3, as DNA: TGTGCCAGCAGTGCCGAGGGTATACTAACTATGAGTGGCTACACCTTC.

The V and J genes are TRBV5-4 and TRBJ2-2, with D maybe TRBD2 (7 bases). The V gene lost 5 bases and the J gene lost 3 bases, with 11 bases spanning the gap. The germline gives CDR1 SGHNT, CDR2 YYREEE (reference sequence). The CDR3 loop spans 14 amino acids. CDR3 bases: TGTGCCAGCAGGAAGGGGGGGGACACCGGGGAGCTGTTTTTT. Residues: CASRKGGDTGELFF.

This clonotype has ten or more counts. The rearrangement links TRBV20-1 to TRBJ2-7; 7 bases map to TRBD1. Unmatched junction bases numbered 12, after V lost 6 bases and J lost 4 bases. From germline, CDR1 is DFQATT and CDR2 SNEGSKA (reference sequence). This CDR3 is 14 amino acids long. The CDR3 loop reads CSAEGGQGEYEQYF. The CDR3 bases are TGCAGTGCCGAGGGTGGGCAGGGGGAGTACGAGCAGTACTTC.

Only one count was recorded for this clonotype. A far bigger clonotype differs at one base, so this is likely a read error. CDR3 sequence: CASSQAGLSLKETQFF. As DNA, the CDR3 is TGTGCCAGCAGCCAAGCCGGACTCAGCCTAAAAGAGACCCAGTTCTTC. J is TRBJ2-1 and V is TRBV3-1, with a possible D match to TRBD2 (5 bases). Trimming shortened V by 1 base and J by 13 bases, and 23 bases separated the two germline ends. The CDR3 covers 16 residues. Germline CDR1 LGHDT, CDR2 YNNKEL (reference sequence).

This clonotype was seen at least ten times. The chain couples TRBV11-2 to TRBJ2-1; 9 bases map to TRBD2. CDR1 and CDR2 (germline): SGHAT, FQNNGV. V lost 7 bases, J lost 3 bases, and 7 bases stayed unmatched. The CDR3 contains 15 residues. The chain's CDR3 is CASTIGAGGYNEQFF. CDR3 nucleotides: TGTGCCAGCACCATCGGAGCGGGGGGCTACAATGAGCAGTTCTTC.

On this clonotype itself: A read error may be the cause here, since a much bigger clone is one base away. The genes are TRBV7-2 and TRBJ2-2; D gene ambiguous. CDR1 is SGHTA and CDR2 is FQGNSA in the germline V gene. V was shortened by 11 bases and J by 7 bases, with 17 bases between the two germline ends. The length of the CDR3 is 13 residues. The CDR3 sequence: CAGTLIAVGELFF. The DNA for the CDR3 is TGTGCCGGCACCCTAATTGCCGTCGGGGAGCTGTTTTTT.

As for this clonotype: A much larger clonotype is one base distant, so this may be a read error. The gene calls are TRBV28 and TRBJ1-2; unclear D gene. Trimming shortened V by 3 bases and J by 4 bases, and 9 bases separated the two germline ends. The CDR3 has 13 amino acids. The germline V gene has CDR1 MDHEN and CDR2 SYDVKM. CDR3 in DNA: TGTGCCAGCAGTTTGAACCGTGGCTATGGCTACACCTTC. This sequence encodes CASSLNRGYGYTF.

Details on this clonotype: A much larger clone lies a single base off, so this may be a read error. V is TRBV6-9 and J is TRBJ2-2; TRBD2 might be the D (6 bases). The V end lost 3 bases, the J end lost 2 bases, and 13 bases lay between the germline ends. This CDR3 region has 16 residues. Germline CDR1 is MNHGY and CDR2 is SVAAGI. The CDR3 protein is CASSYSPGLNTGELFF. CDR3 sequence (DNA): TGTGCCAGCAGTTACTCCCCCGGACTAAACACCGGGGAGCTGTTTTTT.

This clonotype showed up just a few times. Relative to the germline gene, one junction end is altered; a read error may explain this. The J gene is TRBJ2-2, the V gene TRBV4-1; D not resolved. The CDR3 has 14 amino acids. Germline V gives CDR1 MGHRA, CDR2 YSYEKL. This CDR3 reads CASSIDPSTGELFF. Written as DNA, the CDR3 is TGTGCCAGCAGCATCGACCCCTCCACCGGGGAGCTGTTTTTT.

This clonotype was counted ten times or more. The V and J genes are TRBV12-3 or TRBV12-4 and TRBJ2-6; TRBD2 might be the D (5 bases). V gave up 2 bases and J gave up 1 base, with 6 bases separating them. This CDR3 has 15 amino acids. The CDR3 loop is CASSLRGSGANVLTF. The CDR3 bases are TGTGCCAGCAGTTTACGCGGGTCTGGGGCCAACGTCCTGACTTTC.

The rearrangement uses TRBV6-9 and TRBJ1-1, with no clear D. The CDR3 is 13 amino acids. V gave up 3 bases and J gave up 5 bases, with 10 bases separating them. Germline V gene sequence: CDR1 MNHGY, CDR2 SVAAGI. CDR3 residues: CASSYSGRTEAFF. CDR3 bases: TGTGCCAGCAGTTACTCAGGTAGAACTGAAGCTTTCTTT.

The table lists this clonotype with many counts. The CDR3 nucleotides are TGTGCCAGCAGCTTAAGGGGACTAGCGGTCCACAATGAGCAGTTCTTC. Encoded protein: CASSLRGLAVHNEQFF. The rearrangement uses TRBV7-2 and TRBJ2-1; 11 nucleotides align to TRBD2. The CDR3 is made up of 16 amino acids. The germline gives CDR1 SGHTA, CDR2 FQGNSA. J lost 5 bases, V lost 2 bases, and 5 bases had no gene match.